The clone carrying this T cell receptor beta chain came up many times. Antigen: not known. This specimen belongs to a study of T cells in Graves' hyperthyroidism and ophthalmopathy. Study-wide context: Peripheral blood was taken when the disease was first diagnosed, before any treatment began.

Amplification targeted TCR beta CDR3 regions from RNA transcripts. In the first-round RT-PCR of the TCR CDR3, the HTBI primer set was used. TCRdb fed the multiplex PCR reads into MiXCR, producing one record per CDR3 protein. The profile covers fewer than 550,000 distinct CDR3 sequences, with less than 20% appearing a single time and 7.7% taken by the ten largest. Stable Graves' hyperthyroidism denoted no ophthalmopathy progression over 18 months. The CDR3 contains 16 residues. The germline gives CDR1 SGHNT, CDR2 YENEEA. Trimming cost V 5 bases and J 2 bases, with 17 bases left between them. General study results and limits: Stable hyperthyroidism and ophthalmopathy were separated using 13 V-J signatures. Appearing also in blood were most of the thyroid clonotypes expanded above 0.001.

Input material: blood. The receptor comes from a woman in her late teens or twenties with Graves' hyperthyroidism. The chain recombines TRBV11-3 with TRBJ2-3, with D possibly being TRBD2 (6 bases). CDR3 protein: CASSPGGGSLTDTQYF. The CDR3 coding sequence is TGTGCCAGCAGCCCCGGGGGTGGCAGCCTCACAGATACGCAGTATTTT. The variable domain in full, with the rest retrieved from reference TRBV11-3 and TRBJ2-3, is EAGVVQSPRYKIIEKKQPVAFWCNPISGHNTLYWYLQNLGQGPELLIRYENEEAVDDSQLPKDRFSAERLKGVDSTLKIQPAELGDSAVYLCASSPGGGSLTDTQYFGPGTRLTVL.